Shown below are 23 T cell receptor beta chains from a single sample sequenced in a study of Graves' ophthalmopathy and Graves' hyperthyroidism (dated by TCRdb to the late 2010s). Sequencing used an Illumina HiSeq 2000. For repertoire sequencing, TCR beta CDR3 regions were amplified from RNA transcripts. The first round was an RT-PCR using HTBI primers with the Qiagen OneStep RT-PCR kit, and this first round was followed by a second-round multiplex PCR, then size selection and purification. TCRdb reworked the public reads: Q25 trimming with fastp, MiXCR clone assembly, productive beta chains retained. Identical CDR3 protein sequences are pooled into one entry, listed with their most common genes and DNA. For this sample the table gives just over 600,000 distinct CDR3 sequences, of which 20% to 25% were detected only once. Jointly, the top ten make up approximately 6.9% of the sample. The sample was peripheral blood. Every receptor here comes from a woman aged 18-29 years with stable Graves' hyperthyroidism. Some clones in this sample may be carry-over from other donors' samples. Donor details come from another sample of the same person, matched by shared clones.

This clonotype was recorded many times. The chain has TRBV5-5 and TRBJ2-7; no reliable D call. The CDR3 totals 13 residues. Germline-derived CDR1 and CDR2 are SGHKS and YYEKEE (reference sequence). Trimming shortened V by 4 bases and J by 0 bases, and 8 bases separated the two germline ends. CDR3 nucleotides: TGTGCCAGCAGCCCGGAGCCCTCCTACGAGCAGTACTTC. Encoded protein: CASSPEPSYEQYF.

At least ten counts were recorded for this clonotype. V is TRBV3-1 and J is TRBJ2-5; TRBD1 is a possible D gene (5 bases). Germline-derived CDR1 and CDR2 are LGHDT and YNNKEL (reference sequence). CDR3 size: 12 residues. Between the trimmed V and J ends, which lost 7 bases and 4 bases, there was a span of 10 bases. The CDR3 loop reads CASNQGRETQYF. In DNA form, the CDR3 reads TGTGCCAGCAACCAGGGAAGAGAGACCCAGTACTTC.

A remark on this clonotype: Germline and junction disagree at one end, which may indicate a read error. The chain links TRBV7-2 to TRBJ2-7, with D perhaps assigned TRBD1 or TRBD2 (5 bases each). The CDR3 has 13 amino acids. Per germline, CDR1 SGHTA and CDR2 FQGNSA. The CDR3 region is CASSLVPRDDQYF. DNA for the CDR3: TGTGCCAGCAGCTTAGTCCCTAGGGACGATCAGTACTTC.

This clonotype was seen repeatedly, ten times or more. This chain links TRBV20-1 with TRBJ2-3; D possibly corresponds to TRBD1 (5 bases). Germline V CDR1 and CDR2: DFQATT, SNEGSKA (reference sequence). The V end was cut by 8 bases, the J end by 2 bases, with 8 bases between. This CDR3 is built from 11 residues. This chain's CDR3 is CSMGPTDTQYF. The CDR3, as DNA: TGCAGTATGGGGCCCACAGATACGCAGTATTTT.

The chain links TRBV28 to TRBJ2-6; TRBD1 aligns across 7 bases. Per germline, CDR1 MDHEN and CDR2 SYDVKM. The CDR3 has 14 amino acids. After removal of 3 bases from V and 12 bases from J, the junction contained 8 bases not matched to a gene. CDR3 bases: TGTGCCAGCAGTTTTGCCGACAGGGTAAGCGTCCTGACTTTC. Translation: CASSFADRVSVLTF.

This clonotype was counted at least ten times. This chain connects TRBV7-9 to TRBJ1-5; TRBD1 aligns across 8 bases. The CDR3 is 13 residues long. Looked up from germline, CDR1 is SEHNR and CDR2 is FQNEAQ (reference sequence). The V and J ends lost 7 bases and 6 bases, in that order; junction bases with no gene match: 5. The CDR3 DNA sequence: TGTGCCAGCACTGGACAGGGCGGTCAGCCCCAGCATTTT. This encodes CASTGQGGQPQHF.

The CDR3 DNA follows: TGTGCCAGCAGTCTCACAGGGAGACCTGAAGCTTTCTTT. Amino acids: CASSLTGRPEAFF. The J gene is TRBJ1-1, the V gene TRBV12-3 or TRBV12-4; D might be TRBD1 (6 bases). V lost 5 bases to trimming and J lost 6 bases, with 13 bases between them. The CDR3 consists of 13 residues.

This clonotype was seen ten or more times. V gene TRBV12-3 or TRBV12-4 combines with J gene TRBJ1-5, with TRBD1 as a possible D gene (6 bases). Trimming shortened V by 5 bases and J by 3 bases, and 14 bases separated the two germline ends. The CDR3 extends over 15 amino acids. CDR3 protein: CASSLGGFDNQPQHF. The CDR3 region has the DNA TGTGCCAGCAGTCTCGGGGGCTTCGACAATCAGCCCCAGCATTTT.

The genes are TRBV28 and TRBJ1-1, with D perhaps TRBD1 (5 bases). This CDR3 spans 14 amino acids. CDR1 MDHEN and CDR2 SYDVKM come from the germline V gene. The germline V and J ends were trimmed by 4 bases and 5 bases, with 14 bases remaining between them. The CDR3 spells CASSSNSGGTEAFF. Here the CDR3 DNA reads TGTGCCAGCAGTTCCAATTCTGGGGGGACTGAAGCTTTCTTT. The variable domain in full, completed from reference TRBV28 and TRBJ1-1, reads DVKVTQSSRYLVKRTGEKVFLECVQDMDHENMFWYRQDPGLGLRLIYFSYDVKMKEKGDIPEGYSVSREKKERFSLILESASTNQTSMYLCASSSNSGGTEAFFGQGTRLTVV.

The table lists this clonotype with many counts. The rearrangement links TRBV27 to TRBJ1-2, with D perhaps matching TRBD1 (6 bases). Trimming took off 4 bases at V and 8 bases at J, with 14 bases between the two ends. CDR3 length equals 13 residues. CDR1 is MNHEY, CDR2 SMNVEV, per germline (reference sequence). For the CDR3, the DNA is TGTGCCAGCAGTTCAGGACAGAAGAAGGGCTACACCTTC. It specifies CASSSGQKKGYTF.

This clonotype was recorded many times. The chain has TRBV2 and TRBJ1-1; D is undetermined. Looked up from germline, CDR1 is SNHLY and CDR2 is FYNNEI. V was cut by 6 bases and J by 1 base, with 9 bases left in between. This CDR3 contains 13 residues. CDR3 loop: CASRATENTEAFF. For the CDR3, the DNA is TGTGCCAGCAGGGCCACAGAGAACACTGAAGCTTTCTTT.

This clonotype has more than one count but fewer than ten. The chain couples TRBV6-1 to TRBJ1-1; TRBD1 might be the D (5 bases). V lost 4 bases to trimming and J lost 1 base, with 10 bases between them. The CDR3 covers 14 residues. CDR1 and CDR2 from the germline V gene are MNHNS and SASEGT. The CDR3 DNA sequence: TGTGCCAGCAGTGGACAGCGAGGGAACACTGAAGCTTTCTTT. It codes for CASSGQRGNTEAFF.

This clonotype was detected ten times or more. The chain's CDR3 is CASSDSGGSYGYTF. CDR3 DNA: TGTGCCAGCAGTGACTCAGGAGGGAGCTATGGCTACACCTTC. This chain joins TRBV6-4 and TRBJ1-2; no firm D call. CDR1 is MRHNA, CDR2 SNTAGT, per germline. The CDR3 extends over 14 amino acids. The V end lost 0 bases, the J end lost 4 bases, and 9 bases lay between the germline ends.

This CDR3 reads CASSPGDRLNTGELFF. For the CDR3, the DNA is TGTGCCAGCAGTCCTGGGGACAGGTTGAACACCGGGGAGCTGTTTTTT. The chain uses TRBV12-3 or TRBV12-4 and TRBJ2-2, with TRBD1 matching over 8 bases. The V and J ends lost 5 bases and 1 base, in that order; junction bases with no gene match: 6. The CDR3 is made up of 16 amino acids.

This clonotype has ten or more counts. This chain uses TRBV28 with TRBJ1-6; TRBD1 might be the D (5 bases). CDR1 MDHEN and CDR2 SYDVKM come from the germline V gene. The CDR3 spans 17 residues. V was trimmed by 6 bases and J by 0 bases, leaving 15 bases between them. CDR3 loop: CASRLGGGSSYNSPLHF. CDR3 sequence (DNA): TGTGCCAGCAGGCTGGGGGGGGGATCCTCCTATAATTCACCCCTCCACTTT.

The rearrangement joins TRBV5-1 to TRBJ2-5, with TRBD2 as a possible D gene (6 bases). Germline values: CDR1 SGHRS, CDR2 YFSETQ. The CDR3 sequence is 18 residues long. The ends were cut back, 3 bases at V and 1 base at J, with 22 bases in the middle. Here the CDR3 reads CASSSRLIALGGQETQYF. The CDR3 DNA sequence: TGCGCCAGCAGCTCACGACTAATAGCGTTGGGGGGCCAAGAGACCCAGTACTTC.

The chain has TRBV6-1 and TRBJ2-4; D gene ambiguous. V lost 0 bases and J 0 bases, leaving 6 bases between the germline ends. Germline V gene data show CDR1 as MNHNS and CDR2 as SASEGT. CDR3 size: 15 residues. The CDR3 reads CASSEARVAKNIQYF. CDR3 nucleotides: TGTGCCAGCAGTGAAGCCCGGGTAGCCAAAAACATTCAGTACTTC.

This clonotype was counted ten times or more. The V call is TRBV6-5, the J call TRBJ2-5; maybe TRBD2 (6 bases). The CDR3 length is 13 residues. In germline, CDR1 is MNHEY, CDR2 SVGAGI. V was pared by 2 bases and J by 5 bases, with 9 bases between. The CDR3: CASSYNRGETQYF. Here the CDR3 DNA reads TGTGCCAGCAGTTACAATCGGGGGGAGACCCAGTACTTC.

The chain employs TRBV10-3 and TRBJ1-1; a possible D gene is TRBD1 (6 bases). Trimming took off 4 bases at V and 3 bases at J, with 15 bases between the two ends. CDR1 and CDR2 (germline): ENHRY, SYGVKD. CDR3 length equals 15 residues. The CDR3 DNA is TGTGCCATCAGTGTAACCCTGAGGGGGTACACTGAAGCTTTCTTT. Translating it yields CAISVTLRGYTEAFF.

This clonotype showed up many times. The rearrangement joins TRBV7-9 to TRBJ2-5; 10 bases agree with TRBD2. After removal of 2 bases from V and 5 bases from J, the junction contained 2 bases not matched to a gene. Per germline, CDR1 SEHNR and CDR2 FQNEAQ (reference sequence). The CDR3 extends over 14 amino acids. The CDR3: CASSLTSGVETQYF. DNA of the CDR3: TGTGCCAGCAGCTTAACTAGCGGGGTTGAGACCCAGTACTTC.

At least ten counts were recorded for this clonotype. V usage is TRBV6-5 and J usage is TRBJ1-2; D possibly corresponds to TRBD1 (5 bases). This CDR3 spans 15 amino acids. Germline values: CDR1 MNHEY, CDR2 SVGAGI. V lost 2 bases, J lost 1 base, and 11 bases lay in between. The CDR3 loop reads CASSYPTAVNYGYTF. The CDR3 coding sequence is TGTGCCAGCAGTTACCCGACAGCTGTTAACTATGGCTACACCTTC.

The genes are TRBV28 and TRBJ2-7; D ambiguous. The CDR3 extends over 13 amino acids. Germline V CDR1 and CDR2: MDHEN, SYDVKM. Trimming left V 4 bases short and J 5 bases short, with 12 bases between. The CDR3 DNA sequence: TGTGCCAGCAGTTCTCCAGAGAGGAACGAGCAGTACTTC. Its protein is CASSSPERNEQYF.

This clonotype appeared many times. The gene calls are TRBV11-1 and TRBJ2-7; 9 bases agree with TRBD2. J was trimmed by 0 bases and V by 0 bases; bases with no gene match: 6. CDR3 length: 17 residues. The germline gives CDR1 SGHAT, CDR2 FQDESV (reference sequence). The CDR3 here is CASSLASLAGTSYEQYF. The CDR3 region has the DNA TGTGCCAGCAGCTTAGCAAGTCTAGCGGGGACCTCCTACGAGCAGTACTTC.